This T cell receptor (beta chain) was profiled in a study of cytomegalovirus exposure and HLA in healthy donors. About the research overall: Counted in an early data release were approximately 80 million unique TCRs from HLA-typed donors.

The ends lost 3 bases at V and 3 bases at J; junction bases unmatched: 4. Per germline, CDR1 ENHRY and CDR2 SYGVKD. This CDR3 region has 15 residues. With respect to this clone: Its specificity is not known.

Overall study findings and caveats: Whilst most TCR sequences proved rare, a subset of public TCRs occurred across many donors.

Primers: 60 Vbeta forward and 13 Jbeta reverse. The method was immunoSEQ multiplex PCR; TCRdb's version includes in-frame clones alone and lacks a portion of them. The listing contains about 170,000 clones. The receptor's source is a woman aged 55-70 years in good health and CMV-seronegative. The chain has TRBV10-3 and TRBJ2-2; 7 nucleotides align to TRBD2. Sequenced input: PBMCs. The CDR3 DNA follows: TGTGCCATCAGTGAAAGAGGGAGGGACACCGGGGAGCTGTTTTTT. This translates into CAISERGRDTGELFF.